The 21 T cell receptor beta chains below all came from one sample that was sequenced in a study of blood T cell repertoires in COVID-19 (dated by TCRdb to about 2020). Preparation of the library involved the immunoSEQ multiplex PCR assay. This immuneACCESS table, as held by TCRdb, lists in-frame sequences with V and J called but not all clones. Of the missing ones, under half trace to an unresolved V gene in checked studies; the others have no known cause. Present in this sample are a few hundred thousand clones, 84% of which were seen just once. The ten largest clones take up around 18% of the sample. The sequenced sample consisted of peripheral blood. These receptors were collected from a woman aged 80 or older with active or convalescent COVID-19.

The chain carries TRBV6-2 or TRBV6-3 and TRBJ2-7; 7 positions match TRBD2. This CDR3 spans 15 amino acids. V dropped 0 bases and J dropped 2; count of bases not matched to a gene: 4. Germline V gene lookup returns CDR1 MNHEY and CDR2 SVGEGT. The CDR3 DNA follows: TGTGCCAGCAGTTACTCGTCTAGCGGAACCTACGAGCAGTACTTC. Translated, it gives CASSYSSSGTYEQYF.

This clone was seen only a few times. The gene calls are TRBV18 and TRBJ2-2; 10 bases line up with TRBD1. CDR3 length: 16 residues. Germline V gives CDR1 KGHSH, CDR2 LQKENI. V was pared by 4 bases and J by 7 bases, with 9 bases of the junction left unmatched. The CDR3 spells CASSRTGTGVVGELFF. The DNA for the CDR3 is TGTGCCAGCTCACGTACCGGGACAGGGGTTGTCGGGGAGCTGTTTTTT.

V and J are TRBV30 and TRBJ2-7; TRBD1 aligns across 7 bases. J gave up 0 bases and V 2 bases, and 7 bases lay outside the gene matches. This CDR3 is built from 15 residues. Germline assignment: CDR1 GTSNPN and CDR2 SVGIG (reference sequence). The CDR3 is CAWSPKDRSSYEQYF. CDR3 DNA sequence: TGTGCCTGGAGTCCGAAGGACAGGTCCTCCTACGAGCAGTACTTC.

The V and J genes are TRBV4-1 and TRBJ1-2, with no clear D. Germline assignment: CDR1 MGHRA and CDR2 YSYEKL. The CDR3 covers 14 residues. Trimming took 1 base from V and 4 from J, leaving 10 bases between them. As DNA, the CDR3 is TGCGCCAGCAGCCAAGTGAGTGAGTTCTATGGCTACACCTTC. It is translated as CASSQVSEFYGYTF.

CDR3 protein: CASSPSPSFGSGGIETQYF. As DNA, the CDR3 is TGTGCCAGCAGCCCCTCCCCCTCGTTCGGTAGCGGGGGTATTGAGACCCAGTACTTC. The chain is built from TRBV5-4 and TRBJ2-5; 9 bases are shared with TRBD2. The CDR3 sequence is 19 residues long. Germline CDR1 SGHNT, CDR2 YYREEE (reference sequence). With 4 bases clipped from V and 5 bases from J, the junction kept 21 bases outside the gene matches.

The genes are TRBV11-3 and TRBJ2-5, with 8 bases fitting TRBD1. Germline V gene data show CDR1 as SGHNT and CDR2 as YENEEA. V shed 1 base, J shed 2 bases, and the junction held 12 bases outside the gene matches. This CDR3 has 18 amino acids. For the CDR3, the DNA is TGTGCCAGCAGCTTAGGGCGGTTCCAGGGGGCAGGGCAAGAGACCCAGTACTTC. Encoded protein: CASSLGRFQGAGQETQYF.

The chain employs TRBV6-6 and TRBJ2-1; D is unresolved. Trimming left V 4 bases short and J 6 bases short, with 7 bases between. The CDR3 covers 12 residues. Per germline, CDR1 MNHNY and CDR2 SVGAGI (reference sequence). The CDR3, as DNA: TGTGCCAGCAGTTCGACTCGCAATGAGCAGTTCTTC. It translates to CASSSTRNEQFF.

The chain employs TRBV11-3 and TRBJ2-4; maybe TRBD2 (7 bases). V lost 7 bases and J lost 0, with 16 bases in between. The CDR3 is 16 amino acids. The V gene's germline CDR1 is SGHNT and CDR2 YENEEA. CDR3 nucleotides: TGTGCCAGCATGGAGCGCGGGGGCCTAGCCAAAAACATTCAGTACTTC. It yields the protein CASMERGGLAKNIQYF. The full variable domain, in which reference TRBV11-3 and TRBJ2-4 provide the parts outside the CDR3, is EAGVVQSPRYKIIEKKQPVAFWCNPISGHNTLYWYLQNLGQGPELLIRYENEEAVDDSQLPKDRFSAERLKGVDSTLKIQPAELGDSAVYLCASMERGGLAKNIQYFGAGTRLSVL.

DNA of the CDR3: TGTGCCAGCAGCCCACAGGGGGCTAGTCTGGGTGAGCAGTACTTC. It encodes CASSPQGASLGEQYF. The chain links TRBV3-1 (or the pseudogene TRBV3-2) to TRBJ2-7, with 9 bases matching TRBD1. CDR1 and CDR2 (germline): LGHDT, YNNKEL (reference sequence). The CDR3 spans 15 residues. Trimming at V came to 4 bases and at J to 7 bases, leaving 11 bases not matched to a gene.

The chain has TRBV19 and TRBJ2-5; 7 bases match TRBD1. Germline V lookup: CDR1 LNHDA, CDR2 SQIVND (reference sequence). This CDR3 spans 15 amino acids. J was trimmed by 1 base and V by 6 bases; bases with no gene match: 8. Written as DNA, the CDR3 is TGTGCCAGTAGCACAAGACAGGGAACCCAAGAGACCCAGTACTTC. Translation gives CASSTRQGTQETQYF.

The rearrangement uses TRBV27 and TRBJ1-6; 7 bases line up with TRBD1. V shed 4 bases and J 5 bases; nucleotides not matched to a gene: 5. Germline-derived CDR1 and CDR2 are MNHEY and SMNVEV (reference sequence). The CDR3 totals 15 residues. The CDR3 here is CASSSTGYHNSPLHF. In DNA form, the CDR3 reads TGTGCCAGCAGTTCGACAGGGTATCATAATTCACCCCTCCACTTT.

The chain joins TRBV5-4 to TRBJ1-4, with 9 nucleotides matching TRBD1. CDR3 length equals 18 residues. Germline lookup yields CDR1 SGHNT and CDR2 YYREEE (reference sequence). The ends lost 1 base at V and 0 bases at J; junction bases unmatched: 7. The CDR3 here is CASSLIGTGLPTNEKLFF. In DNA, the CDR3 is TGTGCCAGCAGCTTGATAGGGACAGGGCTTCCAACTAATGAAAAACTGTTTTTT.

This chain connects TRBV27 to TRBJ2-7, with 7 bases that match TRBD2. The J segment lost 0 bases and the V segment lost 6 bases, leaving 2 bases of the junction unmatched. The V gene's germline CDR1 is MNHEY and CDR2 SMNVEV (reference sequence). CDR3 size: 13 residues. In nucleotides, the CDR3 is TGTGCCAGCAGGGGACTAAACTCCTACGAGCAGTACTTC. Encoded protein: CASRGLNSYEQYF.

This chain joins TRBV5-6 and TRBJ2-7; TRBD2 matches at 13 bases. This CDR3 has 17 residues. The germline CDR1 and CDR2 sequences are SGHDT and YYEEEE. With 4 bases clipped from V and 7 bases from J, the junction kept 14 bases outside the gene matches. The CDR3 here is CASSTRTSGSNVNEQYF. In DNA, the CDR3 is TGTGCCAGCAGCACCAGGACTAGCGGGAGCAACGTTAATGAGCAGTACTTC.

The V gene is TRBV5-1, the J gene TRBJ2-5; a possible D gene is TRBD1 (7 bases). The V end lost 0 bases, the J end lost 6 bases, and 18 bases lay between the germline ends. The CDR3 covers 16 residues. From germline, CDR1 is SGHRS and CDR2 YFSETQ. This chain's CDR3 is CASSLEPAGQIQTQYF. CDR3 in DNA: TGCGCCAGCAGCTTGGAGCCCGCGGGACAGATTCAGACCCAGTACTTC.

The CDR3 is CASSPTGNEQYF. CDR3 nucleotide sequence: TGTGCCAGCAGCCCTACAGGGAACGAGCAGTACTTC. J is TRBJ2-7 and V is TRBV9, with TRBD1 as a possible D gene (6 bases). CDR1 is SGDLS, CDR2 YYNGEE, per germline. Trimming shortened V by 4 bases and J by 5 bases, and 10 bases separated the two germline ends. This CDR3 is built from 12 residues.

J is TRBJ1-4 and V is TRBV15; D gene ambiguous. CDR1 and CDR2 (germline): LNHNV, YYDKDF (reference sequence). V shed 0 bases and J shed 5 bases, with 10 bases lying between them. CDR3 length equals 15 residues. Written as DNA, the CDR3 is TGTGCCACCAGCAGAGATGTCCCGGGGAATGAAAAACTGTTTTTT. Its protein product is CATSRDVPGNEKLFF.

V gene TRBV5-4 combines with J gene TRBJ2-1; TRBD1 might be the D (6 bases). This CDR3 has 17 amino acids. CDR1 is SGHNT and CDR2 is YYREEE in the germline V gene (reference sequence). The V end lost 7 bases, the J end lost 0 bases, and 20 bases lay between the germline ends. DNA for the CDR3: TGTGCCAGCCACAGCCTGTACCGGGACACCTCCTACAATGAGCAGTTCTTC. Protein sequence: CASHSLYRDTSYNEQFF.

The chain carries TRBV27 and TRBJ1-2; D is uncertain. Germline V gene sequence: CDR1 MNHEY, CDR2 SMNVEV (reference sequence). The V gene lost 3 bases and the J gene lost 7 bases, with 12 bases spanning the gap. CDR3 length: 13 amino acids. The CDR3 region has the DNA TGTGCCAGCAGTTTCGCGGGCTCTGGTGGCTACACCTTC. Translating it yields CASSFAGSGGYTF.

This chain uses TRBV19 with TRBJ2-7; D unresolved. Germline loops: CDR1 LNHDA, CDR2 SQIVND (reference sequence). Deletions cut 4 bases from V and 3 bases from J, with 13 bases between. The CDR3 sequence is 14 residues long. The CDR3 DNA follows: TGTGCCAGTAGTACCGGTCGACACGTCTACGAGCAGTACTTC. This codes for CASSTGRHVYEQYF.

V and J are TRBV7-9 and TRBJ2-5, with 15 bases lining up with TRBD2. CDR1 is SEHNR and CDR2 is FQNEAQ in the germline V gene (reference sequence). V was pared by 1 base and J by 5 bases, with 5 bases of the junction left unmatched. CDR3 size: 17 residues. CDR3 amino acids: CASSLGTSGGASETQYF. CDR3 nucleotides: TGTGCCAGCAGCTTAGGGACTAGCGGGGGGGCCTCGGAGACCCAGTACTTC.